Sequencing of this T cell receptor (beta chain) was carried out in a study of OX40 agonist ivuxolimab in advanced cancers. The wider study: The treatment was a fully human IgG2 OX40 agonist, ivuxolimab.

The CDR3 is 14 residues long. Germline CDR1 reads LNHDA; CDR2 reads SQIVND (reference sequence). Trimming removed 1 base from V and 8 bases from J, with 14 bases in between. TCRdb's table, derived via immunoSEQ multiplex PCR, lists solely in-frame clones and lacks some. The profile covers about 35,000 clones, with 92% appearing a single time and roughly a third taken by the ten largest. V gene TRBV19 combines with J gene TRBJ1-2; TRBD1 is a possible D gene (5 bases). The TCR sequence derives from an adult with an advanced solid tumor such as melanoma, head and neck, liver or kidney cancer. The sequenced sample was CD4+ or CD8+ T cells sorted from blood, obtained in a trial of the OX40 agonist ivuxolimab. CDR3 amino acids: CASSIGWGFLGYTF. The CDR3 DNA reads as TGTGCCAGTAGTATAGGGTGGGGGTTCCTCGGCTACACCTTC. The variable domain in full, completed from reference TRBV19 and TRBJ1-2, reads DGGITQSPKYLFRKEGQNVTLSCEQNLNHDAMYWYRQDPGQGLRLIYYSQIVNDFQKGDIAEGYSVSREKKESFPLTVTSAQKNPTAFYLCASSIGWGFLGYTFGSGTRLTVV.